This entry lists 24 T cell receptor beta chains sequenced from one sample in a study of T and B cells in COVID-19 patients. Multiplex PCR with BIOMED2 TRB-A/B primer pools amplified TRB rearrangements. TCRdb reprocessed the multiplex PCR reads with MiXCR, giving one entry per CDR3 protein. The data hold 6,500 to 8,500 distinct CDR3 sequences, with around 31% observed a single time. Each TRB amplification used about 250-550 ng of genomic DNA from blood. Sequenced sample: blood. These receptors were obtained from a human donor with active COVID-19.

This clonotype showed up just a few times. The rearrangement joins TRBV20-1 to TRBJ2-7; D is perhaps TRBD1 (5 bases). CDR3 length equals 13 residues. Germline assignment: CDR1 DFQATT and CDR2 SNEGSKA (reference sequence). The V end was cut by 1 base, the J end by 3 bases, with 10 bases between. Written as DNA, the CDR3 is TGCAGTGCTAGAGGGGGTAGGGGCTACGAGCAGTACTTC. Amino acids: CSARGGRGYEQYF.

The chain employs TRBV6-2 or TRBV6-3 and TRBJ2-3, with 9 bases that match TRBD1. V shed 5 bases and J 3 bases; nucleotides not matched to a gene: 6. The germline V gene encodes CDR1 MNHEY and CDR2 SVGEGT. This CDR3 contains 15 residues. The CDR3, as DNA: TGTGCCAGCAGTCAAGGGACAGGGTCGACAGATACGCAGTATTTT. It is translated as CASSQGTGSTDTQYF.

V usage is TRBV5-1 and J usage is TRBJ2-3; D is unclear. Germline-derived CDR1 and CDR2 are SGHRS and YFSETQ. The CDR3 sequence is 15 residues long. The V gene lost 0 bases and the J gene lost 2 bases, with 10 bases spanning the gap. CDR3 coding DNA: TGCGCCAGCAGCTTGGATGGCGCCCCCACAGATACGCAGTATTTT. Its translation is CASSLDGAPTDTQYF.

In this sample, this clonotype turned up a few times. The chain couples TRBV5-1 to TRBJ2-7; a weak D match, TRBD1 (5 bases). This CDR3 is 14 amino acids long. Germline CDR1 SGHRS, CDR2 YFSETQ. Between the trimmed V and J ends, which lost 2 bases and 0 bases, there was a span of 9 bases. The DNA of the CDR3 is TGCGCCAGCAGCTTAGACAGTAGCTCCTACGAGCAGTACTTC. This gives the protein CASSLDSSSYEQYF.

About this clonotype: A much bigger clone sits one base away, suggesting this may be a read error. The chain recombines TRBV5-5 with TRBJ2-7; a possible D gene is TRBD2 (6 bases). The V gene's germline CDR1 is SGHKS and CDR2 YYEKEE (reference sequence). There are 14 residues in the CDR3. Trimming took 3 bases from V and 2 from J, leaving 12 bases between them. CDR3 loop: CASSWRTTPYEQYV. The CDR3, as DNA: TGTGCCAGCAGCTGGAGGACTACCCCCTACGAGCAGTACGTC.

This clonotype came up a few times. This sequence joins TRBV6-2 or TRBV6-3 and TRBJ2-7, with D possibly TRBD2 on 7 matching bases. The CDR3 has 13 amino acids. Trimming cost V 10 bases and J 3 bases, with 16 bases left between them. Germline-derived CDR1 and CDR2 are MNHEY and SVGEGT. The CDR3, as DNA: TGTGCCACGCGGCGGGGGCCTCACTACGAGCAGTACGTC. It codes for CATRRGPHYEQYV.

By its share, this clonotype is medium-sized (0.01 to 0.1%). The chain joins TRBV6-5 to TRBJ2-1; perhaps TRBD1 as D (6 bases). The CDR3 runs to 14 residues. Trimming stripped 5 bases from V and 0 bases from J, with 8 bases between. CDR1 is MNHEY, CDR2 SVGAGI, per germline. CDR3 sequence: CASSGQTSYNEQFF. The CDR3 DNA follows: TGTGCCAGCAGTGGACAGACCTCCTACAATGAGCAGTTCTTC.

Only a few counts were recorded for this clonotype. This chain connects TRBV11-3 to TRBJ2-5; TRBD2 matches 14 bases. Germline CDR1 reads SGHNT; CDR2 reads YENEEA. Trimming removed 1 base from V and 3 bases from J; junction bases left unmatched: 4. CDR3 length: 17 residues. CDR3 bases: TGTGCCAGCAGCTTAGGAGGACTAGCGGGGGGAAAAGAGACCCAGTACTTC. Amino acids: CASSLGGLAGGKETQYF.

The chain combines TRBV19 with TRBJ1-6; TRBD1 might be the D (6 bases). The germline CDR1 and CDR2 sequences are LNHDA and SQIVND (reference sequence). The length of the CDR3 is 15 residues. V lost 3 bases, J lost 4 bases, and 10 bases lay in between. CDR3 bases: TGTGCCAGTAGTATTAGGACAGATTATAATTCACCCCTCCACTTT. This gives the protein CASSIRTDYNSPLHF.

The rearrangement links TRBV27 to TRBJ1-2; the D is unclear. Trimming took 6 bases from V and 0 from J, leaving 20 bases between them. CDR1 MNHEY and CDR2 SMNVEV come from the germline V gene (reference sequence). CDR3 length equals 17 residues. In DNA, the CDR3 is TGTGCCAGCAGGCTCCGCGCCCTGGTCATCGCTAACTATGGCTACACCTTC. It encodes CASRLRALVIANYGYTF.

This rearrangement joins TRBV7-2 to TRBJ2-6; D call uncertain. The CDR3 covers 14 residues. Germline V CDR1 and CDR2: SGHTA, FQGNSA. V was cut by 1 base and J by 1 base, with 2 bases left in between. CDR3 sequence reads: CASSLGSGANVLTF. CDR3 DNA: TGTGCCAGCAGCTTAGGGTCTGGGGCCAACGTCCTGACTTTC. Complete variable domain (other parts from reference TRBV7-2 and TRBJ2-6): GAGVSQSPSNKVTEKGKDVELRCDPISGHTALYWYRQSLGQGLEFLIYFQGNSAPDKSGLPSDRFSAERTGGSVSTLTIQRTQQEDSAVYLCASSLGSGANVLTFGAGSRLTVL.

The J gene is TRBJ1-1, the V gene TRBV10-3; 8 positions match TRBD1. Per the germline V gene, CDR1 is ENHRY and CDR2 is SYGVKD. The CDR3 consists of 15 residues. Trimming cost V 3 bases and J 1 base; bases outside gene matches: 4. In DNA form, the CDR3 reads TGTGCCATCAGTGATAGGACAGGGTCGAACACTGAAGCTTTCTTT. This encodes CAISDRTGSNTEAFF.

This clonotype was counted between two and nine times. The rearrangement joins TRBV12-3 or TRBV12-4 to TRBJ2-7; D is unresolved. The CDR3 totals 14 residues. V dropped 4 bases and J dropped 6 bases, with 16 bases sitting between them. The DNA for the CDR3 is TGTGCCAGCAGTTCGGACCTCTCTCCGGGCGAGCAGTACTTC. Amino acids: CASSSDLSPGEQYF.

In its sample, this clonotype is medium-sized. The rearrangement joins TRBV19 to TRBJ2-5; D gene uncertain. There are 14 residues in the CDR3. CDR1 and CDR2 (germline): LNHDA, SQIVND (reference sequence). V was cut by 3 bases and J by 1 base, with 9 bases left in between. The CDR3: CASSIVWSQETQYF. The CDR3, as DNA: TGTGCCAGTAGTATTGTATGGAGCCAAGAGACCCAGTACTTC. Full variable domain (remainder filled in from reference TRBV19 and TRBJ2-5): DGGITQSPKYLFRKEGQNVTLSCEQNLNHDAMYWYRQDPGQGLRLIYYSQIVNDFQKGDIAEGYSVSREKKESFPLTVTSAQKNPTAFYLCASSIVWSQETQYFGPGTRLLVL.

A few counts support this clonotype. The chain couples TRBV5-1 to TRBJ1-3, with D unclear. The CDR3 sequence is 15 residues long. Germline assignment: CDR1 SGHRS and CDR2 YFSETQ. The germline V and J ends were trimmed by 0 bases and 3 bases, with 10 bases remaining between them. CDR3 bases: TGCGCCAGCAGCTTGGAGGGAGCAGGTGGAAACACCATATATTTT. It codes for CASSLEGAGGNTIYF. Based on the CDR3 plus reference TRBV5-1 and TRBJ1-3, the full variable domain is KAGVTQTPRYLIKTRGQQVTLSCSPISGHRSVSWYQQTPGQGLQFLFEYFSETQRNKGNFPGRFSGRQFSNSRSEMNVSTLELGDSALYLCASSLEGAGGNTIYFGEGSWLTVV.

As for this clonotype: This could be a read error, since a much larger clone is one nucleotide away. The DNA of the CDR3 is TGTGCCAACAGAAAGGGGACAGGGAGCGAGCAGTACGTC. Translating it yields CANRKGTGSEQYV. V and J are TRBV27 and TRBJ2-7; 9 bases map to TRBD1. Trimming took 10 bases from V and 6 from J; bases not matched to a gene: 10. This CDR3 contains 13 residues. Germline CDR1 and CDR2: MNHEY and SMNVEV (reference sequence).

This clonotype was found a few times. The chain links TRBV6-4 to TRBJ1-5; D is undetermined. V lost 0 bases and J lost 1, with 7 bases in between. From germline, CDR1 is MRHNA and CDR2 SNTAGT. This CDR3 contains 15 residues. CDR3 residues: CASSDSAPSNQPQHF. The CDR3 DNA follows: TGTGCCAGCAGTGACTCAGCCCCCAGCAATCAGCCCCAGCATTTT.

J is TRBJ2-5 and V is TRBV11-2, with D perhaps given as TRBD1 or TRBD2 (6 bases each). The CDR3 spans 16 residues. Germline values: CDR1 SGHAT, CDR2 FQNNGV. Deletions cut 1 base from V and 5 bases from J, with 17 bases between. The CDR3 DNA is TGTGCCAGCAGCTTAGTGTTGGGGGGCTCAGGGGAGACCCAGTACTTC. As protein: CASSLVLGGSGETQYF.

This clonotype was counted a few times. The rearrangement uses TRBV7-6 and TRBJ1-2, with TRBD1 matching 8 bases. Germline CDR1 is SGHVS and CDR2 is FNYEAQ. CDR3 length: 15 residues. V lost 5 bases and J lost 0; bases outside the gene matches: 5. CDR3 loop: CASSPGQAANYGYTF. CDR3 DNA sequence: TGTGCCAGCAGCCCGGGACAGGCCGCTAACTATGGCTACACCTTC.

This clonotype was counted only a few times. This rearrangement joins TRBV6-5 to TRBJ1-1; D is uncertain. There are 14 residues in the CDR3. V was pared by 2 bases and J by 4 bases, with 11 bases between. Germline V gene data show CDR1 as MNHEY and CDR2 as SVGAGI. CDR3 coding DNA: TGTGCCAGCAGTTACGGTGGGTCCGGCACTGAAGCTTTCTTT. Protein sequence: CASSYGGSGTEAFF.

By share, this clonotype counts as medium-sized. The chain links TRBV19 to TRBJ2-5; 13 nucleotides match TRBD2. The trim removed 4 bases at V and 7 bases at J, leaving 12 bases unmatched. The CDR3 contains 17 residues. Per germline, CDR1 LNHDA and CDR2 SQIVND (reference sequence). This chain's CDR3 is CASSTSLAGGLLGTQYF. The CDR3 DNA reads as TGTGCCAGTAGTACCTCACTAGCGGGGGGGCTCCTTGGGACCCAGTACTTC.

V gene TRBV5-6 combines with J gene TRBJ1-1, with D unresolved. The length of the CDR3 is 13 residues. Germline lookup yields CDR1 SGHDT and CDR2 YYEEEE. V gave up 6 bases and J gave up 8 bases, with 17 bases separating them. The CDR3 sequence is CASILVLEAEAFF. The CDR3, as DNA: TGTGCCAGCATCTTAGTCTTGGAGGCAGAAGCTTTCTTT.

The chain employs TRBV5-5 and TRBJ2-3; D ambiguous. Trimming took off 2 bases at V and 2 bases at J, with 12 bases between the two ends. From germline, CDR1 is SGHKS and CDR2 YYEKEE (reference sequence). The CDR3 has 15 residues. CDR3: CASSLERRLTDTQYF. CDR3 bases: TGTGCCAGCAGCTTAGAACGGCGACTCACAGATACGCAGTATTTT. Complete variable domain (other parts from reference TRBV5-5 and TRBJ2-3): DAGVTQSPTHLIKTRGQQVTLRCSPISGHKSVSWYQQVLGQGPQFIFQYYEKEERGRGNFPDRFSARQFPNYSSELNVNALLLGDSALYLCASSLERRLTDTQYFGPGTRLTVL.

This clonotype was observed a few times. V and J are TRBV20-1 and TRBJ2-1; 13 nucleotides match TRBD2. The CDR3 is 15 residues long. Trimming took 3 bases from V and 7 from J; bases not matched to a gene: 6. Germline V gene sequence: CDR1 DFQATT, CDR2 SNEGSKA (reference sequence). The DNA of the CDR3 is TGCAGTGCTAGGACGACTAGCGGGGGGACGAATGAGCAGTTCTTC. Its protein is CSARTTSGGTNEQFF.